The 3 T cell receptor beta chains presented below share a single source sample, sequenced in a study of regulatory T cells in long-lasting Graves disease (dated by TCRdb to the early 2020s). Interpreted using the paper, the time point label stands for: newly diagnosed GD, antithyroid drugs for less than 3 months. For both TCR sequencing and RNA sequencing, RNA was extracted from PBMCs in TRIzol. Receptor amplification or capture employed multiplex PCR. Reads for this sample came from an Illumina HiSeq 4000. TCR beta libraries were built with iRepertoire HTBI primers and Arm-PCR amplification of CDR3 regions. Using fastp at Q25 and MiXCR, TCRdb reprocessed the public reads and kept productive beta chains. Rows with a matching CDR3 protein are joined into one entry that keeps the most common DNA and genes. The sample includes 500,000 or so distinct CDR3 sequences, with about 16% observed a single time. Of the sample, about 12% falls within the top ten clones.

This sample was also put to use in a study of T cells in Graves' hyperthyroidism and ophthalmopathy.

Here the sequenced sample was peripheral blood mononuclear cells (PBMCs), taken at new diagnosis, from a patient treated with antithyroid drugs. The receptor set was obtained from a man aged 35-49 years with Graves disease. Donor details come from another sample of the same person, matched by shared clones.

This clonotype was seen many times. The chain employs TRBV9 and TRBJ2-1; D possibly corresponds to TRBD2 (5 bases). V lost 0 bases, J lost 6 bases, and 13 bases lay in between. The CDR3 totals 15 residues. The germline V gene has CDR1 SGDLS and CDR2 YYNGEE. CDR3 DNA sequence: TGTGCCAGCAGCGTAGGTGGGAGTATTGGCAATGAGCAGTTCTTC. This gives the protein CASSVGGSIGNEQFF.

The table lists this clonotype with many counts. V usage is TRBV3-1 and J usage is TRBJ1-1; D uncertain. The germline gives CDR1 LGHDT, CDR2 YNNKEL (reference sequence). There are 14 residues in the CDR3. Trimming took off 3 bases at V and 0 bases at J, with 8 bases between the two ends. The CDR3 bases are TGTGCCAGCAGCCATACTACATTGAACACTGAAGCTTTCTTT. Amino acid sequence: CASSHTTLNTEAFF.

The chain combines TRBV5-1 with TRBJ2-7; D might be TRBD2 (5 bases). The CDR3 totals 14 residues. The V gene lost 0 bases and the J gene lost 7 bases, with 14 bases spanning the gap. Germline V lookup: CDR1 SGHRS, CDR2 YFSETQ. The CDR3 reads CASSLEVANREQYF. CDR3 in DNA: TGCGCCAGCAGCTTGGAAGTAGCGAATAGGGAGCAGTACTTC.